The rows below give T cell receptor beta chains drawn from one sample of a study of CD8+ T cells in alopecia areata. Sequenced by immunoSEQ multiplex PCR; TCRdb stores in-frame clones only, minus some. The sample records 250,000 to 300,000 clones, 58% being singletons. Sequencing used CD4+ T cells sorted from blood, obtained at week 24, from a patient treated with tofacitinib. The source of these receptors is a human donor with alopecia areata. Both conserved end residues are part of each CDR3. D genes are given only for firm matches. Clone size is not always given. Where it is, it says once, few, many or a class for expanded clones.

J: TRBJ2-7; size: -; V: TRBV19; D: TRBD1; CDR3: CASSTGQDRGEQYF; DNA: TGTGCCAGTAGTACCGGTCAAGACAGGGGCGAGCAGTACTTC
J: TRBJ1-2; size: -; V: TRBV10-3; D: -; CDR3: CAIKLQGGYLGYTF; DNA: TGTGCCATCAAGCTACAGGGAGGATACCTTGGCTACACCTTC
J: TRBJ2-1; size: -; V: TRBV4-1; D: TRBD1; CDR3: CASSQEWTGNYNEQFF; DNA: TGCGCCAGCAGCCAAGAATGGACAGGGAACTACAATGAGCAGTTCTTC
J: TRBJ2-7; size: -; V: TRBV19; D: TRBD2; CDR3: CASSMVYRDYGLYEQYF; DNA: TGTGCCAGTAGTATGGTCTACCGGGACTATGGGCTTTACGAGCAGTACTTC
J: TRBJ1-2; size: -; V: TRBV25-1; D: TRBD1; CDR3: CASSGGTGGPYGYTF; DNA: TGTGCCAGCAGTGGCGGGACAGGTGGTCCCTATGGCTACACCTTC
J: TRBJ1-1; size: -; V: TRBV7-9; D: -; CDR3: CASSSGRGGRAFF; DNA: TGTGCCAGCAGCTCCGGTCGAGGGGGAAGAGCTTTCTTT
J: TRBJ2-7; size: -; V: TRBV6-1; D: TRBD1; CDR3: CASRRDRGFYEQYF; DNA: TGTGCCAGCCGCCGGGACAGAGGATTCTACGAGCAGTACTTC
J: TRBJ1-3; size: -; V: TRBV30; D: -; CDR3: CAWSVPVGVSGNTIYF; DNA: TGTGCCTGGAGTGTACCGGTTGGGGTCTCTGGAAACACCATATATTTT
J: TRBJ1-5; size: once; V: TRBV7-8; D: TRBD1; CDR3: CASSQSRDRRNQPQHF; DNA: TGTGCCAGCAGCCAGAGCAGGGACAGAAGAAATCAGCCCCAGCATTTT
J: TRBJ1-5; size: many; V: TRBV7-9; D: -; CDR3: CASSPDGNQPQHF; DNA: TGTGCCAGCAGCCCGGACGGAAATCAGCCCCAGCATTTT
J: TRBJ2-5; size: -; V: TRBV9; D: -; CDR3: CASSPLQGAETQYF; DNA: TGTGCCAGCAGCCCCCTCCAGGGCGCAGAGACCCAGTACTTC
J: TRBJ1-5; size: few; V: TRBV28; D: -; CDR3: CASTPGYQPQHF; DNA: TGTGCCAGCACTCCAGGTTATCAGCCCCAGCATTTT
J: TRBJ2-6; size: many; V: TRBV5-1; D: -; CDR3: CASSPDSSGANVLTF; DNA: TGCGCCAGCAGCCCAGACTCTAGCGGGGCCAACGTCCTGACTTTC
J: TRBJ2-5; size: once; V: TRBV7-6; D: TRBD2; CDR3: CASSHNSGGAETQYF; DNA: TGTGCCAGCAGCCACAATAGCGGGGGGGCGGAGACCCAGTACTTC
J: TRBJ2-1; size: once; V: TRBV6-1; D: -; CDR3: CASRPDRSSYNEQFF; DNA: TGTGCCAGCAGACCCGACAGGAGCTCCTACAATGAGCAGTTCTTC
J: TRBJ1-2; size: -; V: TRBV6-5; D: -; CDR3: CASSYLAGYGYTF; DNA: TGTGCCAGCAGTTACTTGGCGGGCTATGGCTACACCTTC
J: TRBJ2-7; size: -; V: TRBV29-1; D: -; CDR3: CSAIDRWGRYF; DNA: TGCAGCGCTATCGATCGCTGGGGGCGGTACTTC
J: TRBJ2-7; size: few; V: TRBV13; D: -; CDR3: CASSQSGTPPYEQYF; DNA: TGTGCCAGCAGCCAATCCGGGACACCACCTTACGAGCAGTACTTC
J: TRBJ1-3; size: -; V: TRBV28; D: -; CDR3: CASSLGSFSGNTIYF; DNA: TGTGCCAGCAGTTTAGGGAGCTTCTCTGGAAACACCATATATTTT
J: TRBJ2-2; size: -; V: TRBV4-1; D: -; CDR3: CASSQVPGVNTGELFF; DNA: TGCGCCAGCAGCCAAGTCCCGGGGGTTAACACCGGGGAGCTGTTTTTT
J: TRBJ1-3; size: -; V: TRBV30; D: -; CDR3: CAWSVDISGNTIYF; DNA: TGTGCCTGGAGCGTGGACATCTCTGGAAACACCATATATTTT
J: TRBJ2-5; size: -; V: TRBV4-1; D: -; CDR3: CASSQDQGWRSETQYF; DNA: TGCGCCAGCAGCCAAGACCAGGGGTGGAGATCGGAGACCCAGTACTTC
J: TRBJ1-2; size: -; V: TRBV6-5; D: -; CDR3: CASRPPGRENGYTF; DNA: TGTGCCAGCAGACCCCCGGGACGGGAGAATGGCTACACCTTC
J: TRBJ2-2; size: -; V: TRBV20-1; D: -; CDR3: CSVRDTGELFF; DNA: TGCAGTGTGAGGGACACCGGGGAGCTGTTTTTT
J: TRBJ1-5; size: few; V: TRBV19; D: -; CDR3: CASSSGSGSNQPQHF; DNA: TGTGCCAGTAGCTCCGGGTCAGGGAGCAATCAGCCCCAGCATTTT
J: TRBJ2-7; size: -; V: TRBV30; D: -; CDR3: CAWKGFARTYEQYF; DNA: TGTGCCTGGAAGGGATTTGCAAGGACCTACGAGCAGTACTTC
J: TRBJ2-1; size: -; V: TRBV19; D: -; CDR3: CASSWTNEQFF; DNA: TGTGCCAGTAGCTGGACTAATGAGCAGTTCTTC
J: TRBJ2-1; size: -; V: TRBV30; D: TRBD1; CDR3: CASQGTDRNEQFF; DNA: TGTGCCTCCCAAGGGACAGACCGGAATGAGCAGTTCTTC
J: TRBJ2-5; size: once; V: TRBV7-2; D: TRBD2; CDR3: CASSLGLAGQETQYF; DNA: TGTGCCAGCAGCTTAGGTCTAGCGGGGCAAGAGACCCAGTACTTC
J: TRBJ1-2; size: -; V: TRBV29-1; D: TRBD1; CDR3: CSVDMRDRGYGYTF; DNA: TGCAGCGTTGATATGAGGGACAGGGGCTATGGCTACACCTTC
J: TRBJ1-1; size: -; V: TRBV7-6; D: -; CDR3: CASSLDNTEAFF; DNA: TGTGCCAGCAGCTTAGACAACACTGAAGCTTTCTTT
J: TRBJ1-2; size: -; V: TRBV20-1; D: -; CDR3: CSAQGNYGYTF; DNA: TGCAGTGCCCAGGGAAACTATGGCTACACCTTC
J: TRBJ2-3; size: -; V: TRBV30; D: -; CDR3: CAWSLPRADTQYF; DNA: TGTGCCTGGTCTTTACCACGGGCGGATACGCAGTATTTT
J: TRBJ1-2; size: -; V: TRBV28; D: -; CDR3: CASSLGLGGYGYTF; DNA: TGTGCCAGCAGTTTAGGACTGGGCGGCTATGGCTACACCTTC
J: TRBJ2-2; size: -; V: TRBV7-2; D: -; CDR3: CASSLGGLNTGELFF; DNA: TGTGCCAGCAGCTTAGGGGGTCTAAACACCGGGGAGCTGTTTTTT
J: TRBJ1-6; size: few; V: TRBV4-3; D: -; CDR3: CASSQAETGRDSPLHF; DNA: TGCGCCAGCAGCCAAGCCGAGACAGGACGGGATTCACCCCTCCACTTT
J: TRBJ1-1; size: -; V: TRBV29-1; D: -; CDR3: CSVGAMNTEAFF; DNA: TGCAGCGTTGGGGCGATGAACACTGAAGCTTTCTTT
J: TRBJ1-6; size: -; V: TRBV12-5; D: -; CDR3: CASGQENSPLHF; DNA: TGTGCTAGTGGTCAGGAAAATTCACCCCTCCACTTT
J: TRBJ2-7; size: -; V: TRBV30; D: -; CDR3: CAYLAGQGLSYEQYF; DNA: TGTGCCTACCTGGCCGGGCAGGGGCTCTCCTACGAGCAGTACTTC
J: TRBJ2-1; size: -; V: TRBV18; D: TRBD1; CDR3: CASSSGRGQLQFF; DNA: TGTGCCAGCTCATCCGGTAGGGGACAGTTGCAGTTCTTC
J: TRBJ1-1; size: -; V: TRBV29-1; D: -; CDR3: CSVTLSNTEAFF; DNA: TGCAGCGTGACACTATCGAACACTGAAGCTTTCTTT
J: TRBJ2-2; size: -; V: TRBV2; D: -; CDR3: CASAGTGELFF; DNA: TGTGCCAGCGCTGGCACCGGGGAGCTGTTTTTT
J: TRBJ2-4; size: -; V: TRBV7-9; D: -; CDR3: CASSRPPISAKNIQYF; DNA: TGTGCCAGCAGCCGCCCTCCCATATCAGCCAAAAACATTCAGTACTTC
J: TRBJ1-1; size: -; V: TRBV5-1; D: TRBD1; CDR3: CASSQSGQANTEAFF; DNA: TGCGCCAGCAGCCAGAGCGGACAGGCCAACACTGAAGCTTTCTTT